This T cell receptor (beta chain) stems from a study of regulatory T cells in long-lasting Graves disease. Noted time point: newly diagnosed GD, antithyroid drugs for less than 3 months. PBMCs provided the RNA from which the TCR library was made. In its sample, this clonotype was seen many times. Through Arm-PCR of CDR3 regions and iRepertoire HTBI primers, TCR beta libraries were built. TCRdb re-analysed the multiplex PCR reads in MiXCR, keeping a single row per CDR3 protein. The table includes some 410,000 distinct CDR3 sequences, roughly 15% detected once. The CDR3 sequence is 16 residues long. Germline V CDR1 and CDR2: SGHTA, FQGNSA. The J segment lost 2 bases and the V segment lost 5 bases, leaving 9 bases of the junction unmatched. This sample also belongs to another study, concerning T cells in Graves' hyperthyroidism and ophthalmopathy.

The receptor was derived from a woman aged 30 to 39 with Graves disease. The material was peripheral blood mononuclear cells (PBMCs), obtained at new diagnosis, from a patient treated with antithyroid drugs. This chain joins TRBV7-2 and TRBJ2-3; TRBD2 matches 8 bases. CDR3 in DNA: TGTGCCAGCAGCCCACAAGCGGGAGACTACACAGATACGCAGTATTTT. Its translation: CASSPQAGDYTDTQYF.